This TCR beta chain was sequenced for a study of blood T cell repertoires in COVID-19. TCRdb's table, derived via immunoSEQ multiplex PCR, lists solely in-frame clones and lacks some. The sample consists of roughly 66,000 clones, 80% to 85% of them appearing once. The length of the CDR3 is 13 residues. Germline trimming cut 5 bases from V and 6 bases from J; bases unmatched to any gene: 9. Germline V CDR1 and CDR2: SQVTM, ANQGSEA. What was sequenced was peripheral blood. The origin of this receptor is a woman aged 60-75 years with acute or convalescent COVID-19. The chain links TRBV29-1 to TRBJ2-7; TRBD2 aligns across 8 bases. CDR3 in DNA: TGCAGCGTTTCCCGGGGGGGCAGGTTCGAGCAGTACTTC. Translated: CSVSRGGRFEQYF.